A single sample gave rise to the 27 T cell receptor beta chains below, sequenced in a study of T cell responses to AZD1222 COVID-19 vaccine. Using immunoSEQ multiplex PCR, the repertoire was profiled, and TCRdb retains in-frame clones only, with some absent. The table lists about 180,000 clones, around nine tenths of them singletons. This specimen consisted of peripheral blood, obtained on day 0 of AZD1222 vaccination. Every receptor here comes from an adult in good health.

The chain carries TRBV18 and TRBJ2-2, with 9 bases that match TRBD1. The CDR3 spans 16 residues. CDR1 is KGHSH, CDR2 LQKENI, per germline. The J segment lost 2 bases and the V segment lost 6 bases, leaving 7 bases of the junction unmatched. The DNA of the CDR3 is TGTGCCAGCTCGCTTCCGGGACAGGGTAACACCGGGGAGCTGTTTTTT. Encoded protein: CASSLPGQGNTGELFF.

V gene TRBV7-2 combines with J gene TRBJ1-1; D gene uncertain. Germline V gene data show CDR1 as SGHTA and CDR2 as FQGNSA. Trimming removed 0 bases from V and 0 bases from J, with 5 bases in between. The CDR3 is 14 residues long. As DNA, the CDR3 is TGTGCCAGCAGCTTAGCCCAGTTGAACACTGAAGCTTTCTTT. Translated, it gives CASSLAQLNTEAFF.

There are many counts of this clone. The chain couples TRBV29-1 to TRBJ1-2; TRBD1 matches at 7 bases. This CDR3 spans 14 amino acids. Germline CDR1 SQVTM, CDR2 ANQGSEA. The J segment lost 0 bases and the V segment lost 3 bases, leaving 4 bases of the junction unmatched. CDR3 nucleotides: TGCAGCGTTGAGGACAGGTATTCTAACTATGGCTACACCTTC. Translating gives CSVEDRYSNYGYTF.

Written as DNA, the CDR3 is TGTGCCAGCTCACCAATCGGACAGCCGAACACTGAAGCTTTCTTT. Translation gives CASSPIGQPNTEAFF. The V call is TRBV18, the J call TRBJ1-1, with D possibly TRBD1 on 6 matching bases. CDR3 length: 15 residues. Germline assignment: CDR1 KGHSH and CDR2 LQKENI. Trimming cost V 2 bases and J 1 base, with 11 bases left between them.

This rearrangement joins TRBV3-1 (or the pseudogene TRBV3-2) to TRBJ1-2, with TRBD1 matching 9 bases. Per the germline V gene, CDR1 is LGHDT and CDR2 is YNNKEL (reference sequence). There are 14 residues in the CDR3. V lost 6 bases and J lost 1; bases outside the gene matches: 3. CDR3 bases: TGTGCCAGCAGGGGACAGGGAAATAACTATGGCTACACCTTC. Amino acid sequence: CASRGQGNNYGYTF.

The chain uses TRBV27 and TRBJ2-7; D perhaps matches TRBD2 (5 bases). Germline CDR1 MNHEY, CDR2 SMNVEV (reference sequence). Trimming took off 6 bases at V and 0 bases at J, with 15 bases between the two ends. This CDR3 contains 15 residues. CDR3 coding DNA: TGTGCCAGCAGGCCCTTCGGGAAGAGCTCCTACGAGCAGTACTTC. Translation: CASRPFGKSSYEQYF.

The chain has TRBV27 and TRBJ1-6; D ambiguous. The CDR3 is 15 amino acids. V dropped 2 bases and J dropped 1 base, with 6 bases sitting between them. The germline gives CDR1 MNHEY, CDR2 SMNVEV (reference sequence). The CDR3 reads CASSLGRSYNSPLHF. The CDR3, as DNA: TGTGCCAGCAGTTTAGGTCGATCCTATAATTCACCCCTCCACTTT.

V usage is TRBV7-9 and J usage is TRBJ1-6; 7 nucleotides line up with TRBD1. Trimming took 8 bases from V and 7 from J; bases not matched to a gene: 8. Germline-derived CDR1 and CDR2 are SEHNR and FQNEAQ (reference sequence). The CDR3 covers 14 residues. DNA for the CDR3: TGTGCCAGCCGCGAGGGACAGATGAATTCACCCCTCCACTTT. Its translation is CASREGQMNSPLHF.

In nucleotides, the CDR3 is TGTGCCAGCAGTACTCTAGCGACCTACGAGCAGTACTTC. This sequence encodes CASSTLATYEQYF. J is TRBJ2-7 and V is TRBV6-5; D is possibly TRBD2 (6 bases). CDR1 and CDR2 from the germline V gene are MNHEY and SVGAGI. V shed 5 bases and J shed 2 bases, with 10 bases lying between them. This CDR3 is built from 13 residues.

The gene calls are TRBV18 and TRBJ2-1; unclear D gene. V was shortened by 2 bases and J by 10 bases, with 12 bases between the two germline ends. This CDR3 region has 13 residues. Per germline, CDR1 KGHSH and CDR2 LQKENI. CDR3 bases: TGTGCCAGCTCACCAGGGGAAACTCGGGAGCAGTTCTTC. Protein: CASSPGETREQFF.

The chain recombines TRBV29-1 with TRBJ2-7, with TRBD1 matching 7 bases. The V gene end was trimmed by 7 bases and the J gene end by 2 bases; junction bases not matched to a gene: 11. The germline V gene encodes CDR1 SQVTM and CDR2 ANQGSEA. The CDR3 runs to 14 residues. The DNA for the CDR3 is TGCAGCGCCCGACCTTCTGGGACAGCCTACGAGCAGTACTTC. As protein: CSARPSGTAYEQYF.

V and J are TRBV6-5 and TRBJ1-2, with 8 bases aligning to TRBD1. The length of the CDR3 is 13 residues. V lost 5 bases to trimming and J lost 5 bases; unmatched junction nucleotides: 4. CDR1 is MNHEY, CDR2 SVGAGI, per germline. The CDR3 nucleotides read TGTGCCAGCAGTAAGACAGGGGAGTATGGCTACACCTTC. This translates into CASSKTGEYGYTF.

This clone has only one observation. The V and J genes are TRBV6-5 and TRBJ1-4; D is unclear. Trimming stripped 7 bases from V and 5 bases from J, with 11 bases between. This CDR3 has 13 residues. In germline, CDR1 is MNHEY, CDR2 SVGAGI. CDR3: CASMGEGNEKLFF. Written as DNA, the CDR3 is TGTGCCAGCATGGGAGAAGGGAATGAAAAACTGTTTTTT.

The chain joins TRBV6-5 to TRBJ1-4; 10 bases are a match to TRBD1. Germline lookup yields CDR1 MNHEY and CDR2 SVGAGI. V was pared by 7 bases and J by 8 bases, with 10 bases of the junction left unmatched. This CDR3 comprises 15 residues. The CDR3 reads CASKNSGQGNEKLFF. The CDR3, as DNA: TGTGCCAGCAAAAATTCGGGACAGGGGAACGAAAAACTGTTTTTT.

The V and J genes are TRBV19 and TRBJ1-1, with D tentatively TRBD1 (5 bases). CDR3 length equals 14 residues. Germline values: CDR1 LNHDA, CDR2 SQIVND (reference sequence). The V and J ends lost 7 bases and 5 bases respectively, with 17 bases between them. CDR3 protein: CASTATVGVTEAFF. As DNA, the CDR3 is TGTGCCAGTACCGCGACAGTTGGGGTGACTGAAGCTTTCTTT.

The chain has TRBV7-9 and TRBJ1-4; the D is unclear. This CDR3 has 17 residues. CDR1 and CDR2 (germline): SEHNR, FQNEAQ (reference sequence). The V end lost 0 bases, the J end lost 8 bases, and 19 bases lay between the germline ends. CDR3 in amino acids: CASSLAGAGRGWEKLFF. The CDR3 DNA sequence: TGTGCCAGCAGCTTAGCGGGAGCAGGACGCGGTTGGGAAAAACTGTTTTTT.

The chain is built from TRBV10-1 and TRBJ2-1; 7 bases fit TRBD1. This CDR3 has 13 residues. Losses at the gene ends were 4 bases for V and 7 bases for J; bases not matched to a gene: 4. CDR1 and CDR2 (germline): WNHNN, SYGVQD (reference sequence). This chain's CDR3 is CASSVRQGNEQFF. As DNA, the CDR3 is TGCGCCAGCAGTGTAAGACAGGGAAATGAGCAGTTCTTC.

The sample holds one count of this clone. The chain couples TRBV12-1 to TRBJ1-2; TRBD1 reflects the table's D call only, with no check against the DNA. TRBV12-1 is a recognized pseudogene. The CDR3 consists of 15 residues. The CDR3 nucleotides are TGTGCCAGCAGCTCTGGACAGGGGAGGAGCTATGGCTACACCTTC. Translation: CASSSGQGRSYGYTF.

The chain recombines TRBV30 with TRBJ1-3; D remains unclear. Trimming took off 0 bases at V and 1 base at J, with 10 bases between the two ends. The germline CDR1 and CDR2 sequences are GTSNPN and SVGIG (reference sequence). This CDR3 has 15 residues. The CDR3 reads CAWSVPGSSGNTIYF. Here the CDR3 DNA reads TGTGCCTGGAGTGTTCCGGGCAGTTCTGGAAACACCATATATTTT.

The chain carries TRBV12-3 or TRBV12-4 and TRBJ2-7; D call uncertain. The CDR3 contains 12 residues. V was trimmed by 5 bases and J by 2 bases, leaving 7 bases between them. CDR3 in amino acids: CASSPRPYEQYF. The CDR3 DNA is TGTGCCAGCAGTCCCAGGCCCTACGAGCAGTACTTC.

For this clone: In the same sample, other DNA sequences code for this CDR3. The chain couples TRBV3-1 (or the pseudogene TRBV3-2) to TRBJ2-7; the match to TRBD1 covers 7 bases. Germline CDR1 LGHDT, CDR2 YNNKEL (reference sequence). V lost 4 bases, J lost 3 bases, and 3 bases stayed unmatched. The CDR3 is 13 residues long. The CDR3 coding sequence is TGTGCCAGCAGCCCTGGGACAGTCTACGAGCAGTACTTC. Translation gives CASSPGTVYEQYF.

The chain recombines TRBV3-1 (or the pseudogene TRBV3-2) with TRBJ1-6; D gene unclear. Looked up from germline, CDR1 is LGHDT and CDR2 is YNNKEL (reference sequence). The ends were cut back, 0 bases at V and 7 bases at J, with 7 bases in the middle. This CDR3 region has 14 residues. Here the CDR3 reads CASSQDRLNSPLHF. The CDR3 nucleotides are TGTGCCAGCAGCCAAGACAGGTTGAATTCACCCCTCCACTTT.

The gene calls are TRBV6-5 and TRBJ2-3; TRBD2 matches 13 bases. Germline values: CDR1 MNHEY, CDR2 SVGAGI. Trimming removed 8 bases from V and 4 bases from J; junction bases left unmatched: 6. The CDR3 covers 15 residues. CDR3 DNA sequence: TGTGCCAGCTCCTCGACTAGCGGGAGGCCAGATACGCAGTATTTT. Translation gives CASSSTSGRPDTQYF.

The chain has TRBV7-9 and TRBJ2-2, with D perhaps matching TRBD1 or TRBD2 (5 bases each). Trimming removed 5 bases at V and 0 bases at J, with 16 bases between. Germline V gene data show CDR1 as SEHNR and CDR2 as FQNEAQ (reference sequence). The CDR3 runs to 17 residues. The CDR3 is CASSHPDSTANTGELFF. CDR3 bases: TGTGCCAGCAGCCATCCGGACTCGACAGCGAACACCGGGGAGCTGTTTTTT.

The J gene is TRBJ1-1, the V gene TRBV4-1, with unresolved D. V was trimmed by 4 bases and J by 3 bases, leaving 9 bases between them. Germline values: CDR1 MGHRA, CDR2 YSYEKL. The CDR3 runs to 13 residues. In nucleotides, the CDR3 is TGCGCCAGCAGCCTAACGTCCGACACTGAAGCTTTCTTT. It encodes CASSLTSDTEAFF.

This chain links TRBV7-9 with TRBJ2-3, with 7 bases that match TRBD2. The J segment lost 4 bases and the V segment lost 0 bases, leaving 10 bases of the junction unmatched. Germline V gene data show CDR1 as SEHNR and CDR2 as FQNEAQ (reference sequence). CDR3 length: 17 residues. The CDR3 loop is CASSLAQVGGRADTQYF. The CDR3 DNA reads TGTGCCAGCAGCTTAGCGCAGGTGGGCGGGAGAGCAGATACGCAGTATTTT.

In regard to this clone: A junction boundary mismatches the germline segment, possibly from a read error. The rearrangement joins TRBV2 to TRBJ1-4; TRBD1 is a possible D gene (6 bases). The germline V gene encodes CDR1 SNHLY and CDR2 FYNNEI. The CDR3 has 16 residues. CDR3 DNA sequence: TGTGCCGGCAGTGACGGTTACAGGGCAACTAATGAAAAACTGTTTTTT. It specifies CAGSDGYRATNEKLFF.